One and the same sample provided the 10 T cell receptor beta chains below, sequenced in a study of T-cell memory formation after mild COVID-19. TCRdb processed the 5' RACE reads anew with MiXCR; each CDR3 protein has one entry. The profile covers 450,000 to 650,000 distinct CDR3 sequences, with approximately 19% appearing a single time and around 12% taken by the ten largest. The sample comprised PBMCs or a T cell subset sorted from them (not recorded which). These receptors were taken from an adult woman who had mild COVID-19 (a few samples of this study predate the infection). Cell type and time point are not known.

The J gene is TRBJ2-3, the V gene TRBV4-1, with a weak D call TRBD1 (6 bases). The CDR3 loop spans 15 amino acids. Trimming cost V 0 bases and J 6 bases, with 13 bases left between them. Per the germline V gene, CDR1 is MGHRA and CDR2 is YSYEKL. The CDR3 DNA sequence: TGCGCCAGCAGCCAAGAAGGCGGTCAGGGGGATACGCAGTATTTT. Its protein is CASSQEGGQGDTQYF.

This clonotype was detected only a few times. This sequence joins TRBV7-6 and TRBJ2-2; TRBD2 matches 10 bases. The V and J ends lost 7 bases and 5 bases, in that order; junction bases with no gene match: 7. Germline CDR1 reads SGHVS; CDR2 reads FNYEAQ. The CDR3 is 15 residues long. The CDR3 DNA is TGTGCCAGCACCGAATCTAGCGGGGGTACCGGGGAGCTGTTTTTT. Its translation is CASTESSGGTGELFF.

This clonotype was detected a few times. V is TRBV7-9 and J is TRBJ2-7; the D is unclear. Germline CDR1 SEHNR, CDR2 FQNEAQ (reference sequence). The V and J ends lost 3 bases and 3 bases respectively, with 6 bases between them. This CDR3 comprises 12 residues. CDR3 region: CASSFSNYEQYF. For the CDR3, the DNA is TGTGCCAGCAGCTTTAGCAACTACGAGCAGTACTTC.

In this sample, this clonotype turned up a few times. The chain employs TRBV7-3 and TRBJ2-3; D is perhaps TRBD2 (5 bases). The CDR3 is made up of 16 amino acids. The V and J ends lost 3 bases and 1 base respectively, with 14 bases between them. CDR1 is SGHTA and CDR2 is FQGTGA in the germline V gene. CDR3 nucleotide sequence: TGTGCCAGCAGCTTGGGAGCAAGCGCGCGCACAGATACGCAGTATTTT. It encodes CASSLGASARTDTQYF. Combining the CDR3 with reference TRBV7-3 and TRBJ2-3 gives the whole variable domain GAGVSQTPSNKVTEKGKYVELRCDPISGHTALYWYRQSLGQGPEFLIYFQGTGAADDSGLPNDRFFAVRPEGSVSTLKIQRTERGDSAVYLCASSLGASARTDTQYFGPGTRLTVL.

This rearrangement joins TRBV7-9 to TRBJ2-5; maybe TRBD1 (5 bases). Germline CDR1 SEHNR, CDR2 FQNEAQ (reference sequence). Deletions cut 2 bases from V and 3 bases from J, with 13 bases between. The CDR3 extends over 15 amino acids. The CDR3 here is CASSLRAGQKETQYF. In nucleotides, the CDR3 is TGTGCCAGCAGCTTACGCGCAGGGCAGAAAGAGACCCAGTACTTC.

The V and J genes are TRBV11-3 and TRBJ2-7, with TRBD1 identical over 7 bases. There are 14 residues in the CDR3. Germline V gene sequence: CDR1 SGHNT, CDR2 YENEEA. V was clipped by 5 bases and J by 2 bases; unmatched bases: 6. The CDR3 reads CASSTGQAPYEQYF. The CDR3 DNA sequence: TGTGCCAGCAGCACCGGACAGGCCCCCTACGAGCAGTACTTC.

This clonotype was counted a few times. V gene TRBV4-1 combines with J gene TRBJ2-7; 9 bases map to TRBD1. V lost 3 bases and J lost 0; bases outside the gene matches: 9. The CDR3 is 17 residues long. Per the germline V gene, CDR1 is MGHRA and CDR2 is YSYEKL. The CDR3 region is CASSQARDRVNSYEQYF. CDR3 DNA sequence: TGCGCCAGCAGCCAGGCCCGGGACAGGGTAAACTCCTACGAGCAGTACTTC.

The rearrangement uses TRBV7-2 and TRBJ1-2; D is uncertain. Germline V gene data show CDR1 as SGHTA and CDR2 as FQGNSA. The CDR3 is made up of 17 amino acids. Trimming took 1 base from V and 6 from J, leaving 21 bases between them. The CDR3 DNA reads as TGTGCCAGCAGCTTAGATAGTGGCCAGAGGTGGATTGATGGCTACACCTTC. It is translated as CASSLDSGQRWIDGYTF.

The gene calls are TRBV11-3 and TRBJ2-5, with D tentatively TRBD1 or TRBD2 (5 bases each). The V gene lost 0 bases and the J gene lost 4 bases, with 12 bases spanning the gap. CDR3 size: 15 residues. CDR1 and CDR2 (germline): SGHNT, YENEEA. The CDR3, as DNA: TGTGCCAGCAGCTTAGATGGAGGCAGGGTAGAGACCCAGTACTTC. Its translation: CASSLDGGRVETQYF.

This clonotype appeared a few times. V is TRBV29-1 and J is TRBJ2-3, with a weak D call TRBD1 (6 bases). Germline assignment: CDR1 SQVTM and CDR2 ANQGSEA. Trimming took 5 bases from V and 4 from J, leaving 7 bases between them. CDR3 length equals 11 residues. This CDR3 reads CSVNRADTQYF. The CDR3 DNA is TGCAGCGTTAACAGGGCAGATACGCAGTATTTT.